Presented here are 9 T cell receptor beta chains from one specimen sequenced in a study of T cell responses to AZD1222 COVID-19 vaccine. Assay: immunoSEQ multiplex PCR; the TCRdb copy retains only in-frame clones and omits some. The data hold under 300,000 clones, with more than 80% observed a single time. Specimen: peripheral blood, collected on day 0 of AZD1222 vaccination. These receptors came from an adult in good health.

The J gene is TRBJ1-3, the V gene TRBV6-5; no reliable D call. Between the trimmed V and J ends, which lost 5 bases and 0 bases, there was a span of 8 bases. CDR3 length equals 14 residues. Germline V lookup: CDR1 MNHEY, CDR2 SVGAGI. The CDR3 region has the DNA TGTGCCAGCAGTATCCTGGACTCTGGAAACACCATATATTTT. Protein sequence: CASSILDSGNTIYF.

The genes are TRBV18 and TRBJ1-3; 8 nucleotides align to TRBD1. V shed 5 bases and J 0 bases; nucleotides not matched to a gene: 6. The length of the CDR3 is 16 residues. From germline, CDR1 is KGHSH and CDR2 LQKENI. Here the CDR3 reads CASSSGQGSSGNTIYF. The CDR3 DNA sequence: TGTGCCAGCTCATCAGGACAGGGATCCTCTGGAAACACCATATATTTT.

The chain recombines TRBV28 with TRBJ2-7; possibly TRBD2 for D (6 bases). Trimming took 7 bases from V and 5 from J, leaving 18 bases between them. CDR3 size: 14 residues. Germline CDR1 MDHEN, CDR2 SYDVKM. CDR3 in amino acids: CASTPSGPGDEQYF. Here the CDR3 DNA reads TGTGCCAGCACCCCAAGCGGCCCGGGGGACGAGCAGTACTTC. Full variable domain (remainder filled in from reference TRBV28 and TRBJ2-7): DVKVTQSSRYLVKRTGEKVFLECVQDMDHENMFWYRQDPGLGLRLIYFSYDVKMKEKGDIPEGYSVSREKKERFSLILESASTNQTSMYLCASTPSGPGDEQYFGPGTRLTVT.

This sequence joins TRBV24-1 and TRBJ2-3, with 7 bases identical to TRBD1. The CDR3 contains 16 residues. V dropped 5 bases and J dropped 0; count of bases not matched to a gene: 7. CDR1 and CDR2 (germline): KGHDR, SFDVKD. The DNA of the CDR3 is TGTGCCACCAGTGGTAGGGACAGCTTAAGCACAGATACGCAGTATTTT. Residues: CATSGRDSLSTDTQYF.

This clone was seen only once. CDR3 residues: CATSGGGSPLHF. CDR3 sequence (DNA): TGTGCCACTAGCGGGGGCGGATCACCCCTCCACTTT. The chain is built from TRBV30 and TRBJ1-6, with D perhaps TRBD1 (6 bases). The CDR3 covers 12 residues. The V gene lost 8 bases and the J gene lost 10 bases, with 15 bases spanning the gap. Germline CDR1 is GTSNPN and CDR2 is SVGIG (reference sequence).

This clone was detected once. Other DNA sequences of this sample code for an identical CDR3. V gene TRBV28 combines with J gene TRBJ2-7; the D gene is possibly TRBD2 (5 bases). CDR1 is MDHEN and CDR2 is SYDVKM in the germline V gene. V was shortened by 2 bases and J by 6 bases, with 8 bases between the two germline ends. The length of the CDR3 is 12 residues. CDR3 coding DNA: TGTGCCAGCAGTTTACCGGGAAGCGAGCAGTACTTC. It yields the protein CASSLPGSEQYF. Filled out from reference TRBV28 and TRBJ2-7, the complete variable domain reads DVKVTQSSRYLVKRTGEKVFLECVQDMDHENMFWYRQDPGLGLRLIYFSYDVKMKEKGDIPEGYSVSREKKERFSLILESASTNQTSMYLCASSLPGSEQYFGPGTRLTVT.

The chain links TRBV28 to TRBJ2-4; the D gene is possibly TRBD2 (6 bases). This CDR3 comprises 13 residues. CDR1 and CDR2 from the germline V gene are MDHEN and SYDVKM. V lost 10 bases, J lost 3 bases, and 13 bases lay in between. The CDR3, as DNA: TGTGCCACCTTCAAGGAGGGCAAAAACATTCAGTACTTC. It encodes CATFKEGKNIQYF.

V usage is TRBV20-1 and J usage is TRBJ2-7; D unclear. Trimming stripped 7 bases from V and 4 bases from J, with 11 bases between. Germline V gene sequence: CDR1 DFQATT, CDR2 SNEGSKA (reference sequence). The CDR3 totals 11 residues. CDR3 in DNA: TGCAGTGGACTCTTCATATACGAGCAGTACTTC. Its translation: CSGLFIYEQYF.

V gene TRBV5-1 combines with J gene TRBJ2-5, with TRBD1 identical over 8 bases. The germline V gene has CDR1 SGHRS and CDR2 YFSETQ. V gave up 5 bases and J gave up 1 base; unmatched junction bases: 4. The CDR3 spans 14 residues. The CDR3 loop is CASSPTGGQETQYF. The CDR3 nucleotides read TGCGCCAGCAGTCCAACAGGGGGCCAAGAGACCCAGTACTTC. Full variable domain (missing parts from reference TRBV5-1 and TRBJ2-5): KAGVTQTPRYLIKTRGQQVTLSCSPISGHRSVSWYQQTPGQGLQFLFEYFSETQRNKGNFPGRFSGRQFSNSRSEMNVSTLELGDSALYLCASSPTGGQETQYFGPGTRLLVL.